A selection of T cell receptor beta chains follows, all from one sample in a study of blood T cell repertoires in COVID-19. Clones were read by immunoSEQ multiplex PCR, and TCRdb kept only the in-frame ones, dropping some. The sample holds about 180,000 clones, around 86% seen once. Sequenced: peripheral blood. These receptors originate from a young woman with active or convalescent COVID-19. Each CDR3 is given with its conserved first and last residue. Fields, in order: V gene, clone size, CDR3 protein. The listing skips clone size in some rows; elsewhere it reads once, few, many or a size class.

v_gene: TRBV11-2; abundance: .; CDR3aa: CASSPKDRSSYNSPLHF
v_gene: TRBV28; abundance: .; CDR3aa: CASSTLETEAFF
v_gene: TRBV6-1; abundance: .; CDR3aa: CASSEWRGSGNTIYF
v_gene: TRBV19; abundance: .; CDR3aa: CASREVLSTDTQYF
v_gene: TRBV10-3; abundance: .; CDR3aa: CAISETGGPSWPQHF
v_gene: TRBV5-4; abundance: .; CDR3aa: CASSLKRESAKNIQYF
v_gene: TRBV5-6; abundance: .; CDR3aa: CASSRPDFRSTEAFF
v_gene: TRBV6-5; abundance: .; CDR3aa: CASSYLGQLGEQYF
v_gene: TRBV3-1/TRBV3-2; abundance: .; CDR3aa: CASSQASAGGANTEAFF
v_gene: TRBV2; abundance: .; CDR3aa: CASKELAGGAHRSYNEQFF
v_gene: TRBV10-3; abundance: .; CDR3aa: CAIRAPGGAEAFF
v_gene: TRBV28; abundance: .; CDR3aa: CASSQPPGQGLWEKLFF
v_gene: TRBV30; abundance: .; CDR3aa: CAWSVWRYSFF
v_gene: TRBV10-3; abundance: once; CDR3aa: CAITARGVQETQYF
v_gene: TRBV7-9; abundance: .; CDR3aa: CASSYGVSGELFF
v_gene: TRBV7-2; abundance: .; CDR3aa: CASSPTTRDSLYEQYF
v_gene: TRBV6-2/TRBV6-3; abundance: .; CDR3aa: CASSYLQGNTGELFF
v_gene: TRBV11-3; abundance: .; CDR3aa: CASSLVHPRHTSGTGELFF
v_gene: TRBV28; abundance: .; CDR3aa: CASSRDRGLGTDTQYF
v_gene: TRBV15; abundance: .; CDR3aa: CATSHRDQPQHF
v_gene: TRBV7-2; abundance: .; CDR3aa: CASSSGFSGNTIYF
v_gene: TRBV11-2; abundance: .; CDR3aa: CASSLGQGGSYNSPLHF
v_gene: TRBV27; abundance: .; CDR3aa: CASSFFQGPQETQYF
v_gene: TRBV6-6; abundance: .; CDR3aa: CASSYWEGQETQYF
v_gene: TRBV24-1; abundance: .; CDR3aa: CATSGTGSVETQYF
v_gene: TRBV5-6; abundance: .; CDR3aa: CASSLPLREQFF
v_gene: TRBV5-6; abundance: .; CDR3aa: CASSSLWAGGGTGELFF
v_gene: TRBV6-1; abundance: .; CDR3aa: CASSEWSGNTEAFF
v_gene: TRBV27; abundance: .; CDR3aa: CASSLSKSVSTDTQYF
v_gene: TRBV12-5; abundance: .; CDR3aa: CASGLVRRDSAFYEQYF
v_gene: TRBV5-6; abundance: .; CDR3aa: CASSLLSGTPIQFTLHF
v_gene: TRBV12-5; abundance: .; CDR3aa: CASGAGTYEQYF
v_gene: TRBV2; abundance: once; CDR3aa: CASRGTGSGFGYTF
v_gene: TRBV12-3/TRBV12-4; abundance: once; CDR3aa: CASIFSWNTEAFF
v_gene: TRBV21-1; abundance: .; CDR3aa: CASSKSGTGPRRTYSNQPQHF